This T cell receptor (beta chain) stems from a study of T cells after posttransplantation cyclophosphamide. Study-level findings and limits: Donor-recipient repertoire similarity was low at 1-2 months, rising over year one. Recipient CMV seropositivity and CMV reactivation strongly tracked TRB clonality. Tissue-infiltrating T cells from skin or gut overlapped little with blood T cells.

Treatment was busulfan-fludarabine conditioning, a marrow graft, and cyclophosphamide on days +3 and +4. Per the germline V gene, CDR1 is MNHNS and CDR2 is SASEGT. The CDR3 loop spans 13 amino acids. V was trimmed by 1 base and J by 4 bases, leaving 5 bases between them. This clone is termed medium-sized (0.01 to 0.1%). Its antigen is undetermined. The data were produced by immunoSEQ multiplex PCR, yet TCRdb's version contains in-frame clones alone and is incomplete. This sample comprises a few thousand clones, none seen once only. The material was PBMCs, obtained 30 days after allogeneic stem cell transplant with posttransplant cyclophosphamide. The TCR sequence derives from a female patient aged 60 or older who received an allogeneic stem cell transplant from an unrelated donor, was CMV-positive, and had acute GVHD only. Some T cells could come from the graft donor. This chain uses TRBV6-1 with TRBJ2-1, with no clear D. The CDR3 sequence is CASSEEGYNEQFF. The DNA of the CDR3 is TGTGCCAGCAGTGAAGAAGGGTACAATGAGCAGTTCTTC.